The 15 T cell receptor beta chains reported below all come from one sample, sequenced in a study of beta chain bispecific antibodies for T cell cancers. General study points: The leukemia cells, rather than normal T cells, gave most of the targeted TRBV signal.

One entry per CDR3 protein, called by TCRdb with MiXCR from the 5' RACE reads. The sample includes 7,500 to 9,500 distinct CDR3 sequences, 2% to 2.5% of them seen just once. Antigen specificity for these receptors is unknown. Expansion lasted 2 to 4 days, with either anti-CD3 antibody OKT3 or CD3/CD28 beads. Source: T cells from a healthy donor cultured with Jurkat leukemia cells, taken from a culture containing an anti-CD19 bispecific antibody. The receptors come from a human donor in good health. Some clones in this sample may be carry-over from other donors' samples.

V usage is TRBV27 and J usage is TRBJ2-1; D is undetermined. The CDR3 has 12 residues. The germline CDR1 and CDR2 sequences are MNHEY and SMNVEV (reference sequence). Trimming shortened V by 3 bases and J by 7 bases, and 7 bases separated the two germline ends. As DNA, the CDR3 is TGTGCCAGCAGTTTCTGGGGTAATGAGCAGTTCTTC. It translates to CASSFWGNEQFF.

The chain has TRBV7-2 and TRBJ2-7; TRBD2 matches at 9 bases. V lost 3 bases to trimming and J lost 1 base; unmatched junction nucleotides: 7. Germline CDR1 reads SGHTA; CDR2 reads FQGNSA. This CDR3 spans 16 amino acids. DNA of the CDR3: TGTGCCAGCAGCTTGTGTAGCGGGGGCCTTTCCTACGAGCAGTACTTC. This translates into CASSLCSGGLSYEQYF. Full variable domain (missing parts from reference TRBV7-2 and TRBJ2-7): GAGVSQSPSNKVTEKGKDVELRCDPISGHTALYWYRQSLGQGLEFLIYFQGNSAPDKSGLPSDRFSAERTGGSVSTLTIQRTQQEDSAVYLCASSLCSGGLSYEQYFGPGTRLTVT.

This clonotype ranks as medium-sized (0.01 to 0.1%). CDR3 region: CASGPQGFTNEKLFF. CDR3 nucleotides: TGTGCCAGCGGCCCCCAGGGGTTTACTAATGAAAAACTGTTTTTT. This chain connects TRBV28 to TRBJ1-4, with D perhaps TRBD1 (6 bases). Germline CDR1 MDHEN, CDR2 SYDVKM. This CDR3 comprises 15 residues. Trimming cost V 8 bases and J 2 bases, with 15 bases left between them.

This clonotype was seen ten or more times. This sequence joins TRBV28 and TRBJ2-7, with TRBD2 matching 7 bases. Per germline, CDR1 MDHEN and CDR2 SYDVKM. The CDR3 extends over 14 amino acids. V shed 6 bases, J shed 5 bases, and the junction held 10 bases outside the gene matches. CDR3 protein: CASRSSRDYHEQYF. The CDR3, as DNA: TGTGCCAGCAGGTCGTCCCGGGACTACCACGAGCAGTACTTC.

Many counts were recorded for this clonotype. The chain has TRBV19 and TRBJ1-1; D is unresolved. Germline V gene sequence: CDR1 LNHDA, CDR2 SQIVND (reference sequence). Trimming shortened V by 3 bases and J by 4 bases, and 9 bases separated the two germline ends. This CDR3 contains 13 residues. The CDR3 sequence is CASSIFGATEAFF. CDR3 DNA: TGTGCCAGTAGTATTTTCGGAGCCACTGAAGCTTTCTTT.

V usage is TRBV2 and J usage is TRBJ2-1; D not resolved. The V end was cut by 2 bases, the J end by 7 bases, with 9 bases between. The CDR3 length is 13 residues. Germline V gene sequence: CDR1 SNHLY, CDR2 FYNNEI. The CDR3 bases are TGTGCCAGCAGTGAACTGGTGGCGAATGAGCAGTTCTTC. Translation: CASSELVANEQFF. Based on the CDR3 plus reference TRBV2 and TRBJ2-1, the full variable domain is EPEVTQTPSHQVTQMGQEVILRCVPISNHLYFYWYRQILGQKVEFLVSFYNNEISEKSEIFDDQFSVERPDGSNFTLKIRSTKLEDSAMYFCASSELVANEQFFGPGTRLTVL.

This clonotype showed up many times. The rearrangement joins TRBV6-1 to TRBJ2-7; TRBD2 matches 8 bases. Germline lookup yields CDR1 MNHNS and CDR2 SASEGT. This CDR3 spans 17 amino acids. Unmatched junction bases numbered 9, after V lost 0 bases and J lost 2 bases. CDR3 loop: CASSEALQRGLTYEQYF. CDR3 nucleotides: TGTGCCAGCAGTGAAGCGCTTCAGCGGGGGCTTACCTACGAGCAGTACTTC.

This clonotype was observed many times. The V call is TRBV19, the J call TRBJ1-4; maybe TRBD1 (6 bases). Germline CDR1 is LNHDA and CDR2 is SQIVND (reference sequence). The CDR3 extends over 14 amino acids. With 7 bases removed from V and 3 bases from J, the gap between germline ends came to 12 bases. The CDR3 loop reads CASTPRGPNEKLFF. CDR3 coding DNA: TGTGCCAGTACCCCCAGGGGTCCTAATGAAAAACTGTTTTTT.

This clonotype was recorded many times. The chain's CDR3 is CASSLGTGANVLTF. The CDR3, as DNA: TGCGCCAGCAGCTTGGGTACTGGGGCCAACGTCCTGACTTTC. The gene calls are TRBV5-1 and TRBJ2-6, with no clear D. This CDR3 spans 14 amino acids. Trimming stripped 0 bases from V and 2 bases from J, with 3 bases between. The germline V gene encodes CDR1 SGHRS and CDR2 YFSETQ.

Many counts were recorded for this clonotype. The chain combines TRBV5-5 with TRBJ2-7, with 9 bases lining up with TRBD1. Germline CDR1 reads SGHKS; CDR2 reads YYEKEE (reference sequence). CDR3 length: 16 residues. Germline trimming cut 5 bases from V and 3 bases from J; bases unmatched to any gene: 12. CDR3 bases: TGTGCCAGCAGGTCTCTGGGGGACAGGGATAGCTACGAGCAGTACTTC. Translated, it gives CASRSLGDRDSYEQYF.

On this clonotype itself: A much larger clone differs by one base, so this may be a read error. This sequence joins TRBV5-1 and TRBJ2-1; possible D gene TRBD2, 6 bases. The V gene's germline CDR1 is SGHRS and CDR2 YFSETQ. This CDR3 region has 15 residues. The CDR3 DNA reads as TGCGCCAGCAGCTTGGACCTAGCGCCGTACAATGAGCAGCTCTTC. This translates into CASSLDLAPYNEQLF.

This clonotype was seen ten or more times. The chain recombines TRBV7-2 with TRBJ2-3, with 14 bases matching TRBD2. This CDR3 spans 18 amino acids. V was clipped by 5 bases and J by 4 bases; unmatched bases: 11. Germline V lookup: CDR1 SGHTA, CDR2 FQGNSA. The CDR3 protein is CASSGGTSGGWVADTQYF. CDR3 nucleotides: TGTGCCAGCAGCGGGGGGACTAGCGGGGGCTGGGTAGCAGATACGCAGTATTTT.

This clonotype is medium-sized within its sample. The V and J genes are TRBV20-1 and TRBJ2-3, with D possibly being TRBD1 or TRBD2 (6 bases each). V lost 5 bases and J 4 bases, leaving 25 bases between the germline ends. Germline V gene data show CDR1 as DFQATT and CDR2 as SNEGSKA (reference sequence). The CDR3 loop spans 17 amino acids. CDR3 coding DNA: TGCAGTGCTCCTAGTGTGGGGGGCCAGAGGAGGGCAGATACGCAGTATTTT. This encodes CSAPSVGGQRRADTQYF.

This clonotype appeared many times. This rearrangement joins TRBV5-1 to TRBJ2-3, with D tentatively TRBD2 (5 bases). Germline V CDR1 and CDR2: SGHRS, YFSETQ. The V gene lost 0 bases and the J gene lost 6 bases, with 17 bases spanning the gap. The CDR3 runs 16 residues. Here the CDR3 reads CASSLGSNRGRDTQYF. CDR3 DNA: TGCGCCAGCAGCTTGGGGAGTAACCGGGGTAGGGATACGCAGTATTTT.

In its sample, this clonotype is medium-sized. CDR3 amino acids: CSGLRNTEAFF. The CDR3 DNA follows: TGCAGCGGCTTACGGAACACTGAAGCTTTCTTT. The chain has TRBV29-1 and TRBJ1-1; D remains ambiguous. This CDR3 is 11 amino acids long. Trimming removed 7 bases at V and 1 base at J, with 7 bases between. CDR1 and CDR2 from the germline V gene are SQVTM and ANQGSEA.